The rows below give T cell receptor beta chains drawn from one sample of a study of vaccination effects on CD4 cells after COVID-19. The repertoire was sequenced with immunoSEQ multiplex PCR; TCRdb's copy has only in-frame clones and lacks some. Of about 34,000 clones detected, about 75% appear once; the ten largest clones hold under 8%. These receptors' targets are unknown. The sample consisted of CD4+ T cells from PBMCs cultured without peptide, taken after COVID-19 vaccination. These receptors were collected from a human donor who had a prior SARS-CoV-2 infection. CDR3s include the opening cysteine and the closing phenylalanine or tryptophan. A D gene is named only where the DNA matches it firmly. Size is stated for part of the rows, as once, few or many counts, or as a class when the clone is expanded.

j_gene	d_gene	v_gene	abundance	CDR3aa	CDR3nt
TRBJ2-7	NA	TRBV11-3	NA	CASSPALAASSYEQYF	TGTGCCAGCAGCCCAGCGCTAGCCGCCAGCTCCTACGAGCAGTACTTC
TRBJ2-3	TRBD2	TRBV4-3	few	CASKSTSGTDTQYF	TGCGCCAGCAAGTCGACTAGCGGCACAGATACGCAGTATTTT
TRBJ2-7	NA	TRBV3-1/TRBV3-2	few	CASSQGTGTYEQYF	TGTGCCAGCAGCCAAGGTACAGGTACCTACGAGCAGTACTTC
TRBJ2-2	NA	TRBV5-1	NA	CASSMVERDTGELFF	TGCGCCAGCAGTATGGTGGAAAGAGACACCGGGGAGCTGTTTTTT
TRBJ1-4	NA	TRBV19	NA	CASSIRLTNEKLFF	TGTGCCAGTAGTATAAGGTTGACTAATGAAAAACTGTTTTTT
TRBJ2-3	TRBD2	TRBV10-3	NA	CAISTHSGGPSDTQYF	TGTGCCATCAGTACACATAGCGGGGGGCCGTCAGATACGCAGTATTTT
TRBJ2-4	NA	TRBV2	few	CASNSGDKNIQYF	TGTGCCAGCAATTCTGGGGACAAAAACATTCAGTACTTC
TRBJ1-4	TRBD1	TRBV10-1	NA	CASSERAGGEKLFF	TGCGCCAGCAGTGAGAGGGCAGGGGGGGAAAAACTGTTTTTT
TRBJ1-2	NA	TRBV7-9	NA	CASSLIRGQGYTF	TGTGCCAGCAGCTTAATCAGGGGCCAGGGCTACACCTTC
TRBJ2-5	TRBD2	TRBV5-1	few	CASSFSGGSETQYF	TGCGCCAGCAGCTTCAGCGGGGGGTCAGAGACCCAGTACTTC
TRBJ2-1	NA	TRBV7-3	few	CASSSQPYNEQFF	TGTGCCAGCAGCTCACAACCGTACAATGAGCAGTTCTTC
TRBJ1-6	TRBD1	TRBV19	NA	CASRNRGSSYNSPLHF	TGTGCCAGTAGGAACAGGGGGAGCTCCTATAATTCACCCCTCCACTTT
TRBJ1-2	TRBD1	TRBV27	once	CASSPLLIWDRGTNYGYTF	TGTGCCAGCAGCCCCCTTCTTATCTGGGACAGGGGAACTAACTATGGCTACACCTTC
TRBJ2-7	TRBD2	TRBV11-1	NA	CASSWTSGSSYEQYF	TGTGCCAGCAGCTGGACTAGCGGTAGCTCCTACGAGCAGTACTTC
TRBJ1-5	NA	TRBV6-5	NA	CASNVVAGNQPQHF	TGTGCCAGCAATGTAGTAGCAGGCAATCAGCCCCAGCATTTT
TRBJ2-7	NA	TRBV28	NA	CASSSPYDEQYF	TGTGCCAGCAGTTCTCCCTACGACGAGCAGTACTTC
TRBJ2-7	TRBD1	TRBV25-1	few	CASRRQGGQYEQYF	TGTGCCAGCCGAAGACAGGGGGGACAATACGAGCAGTACTTC
TRBJ2-7	NA	TRBV19	NA	CASSPAYSVEQYF	TGTGCCAGTAGTCCAGCCTACTCCGTCGAGCAGTACTTC
TRBJ1-3	TRBD1	TRBV7-6	NA	CASSLATGAGNTIYF	TGTGCCAGCAGCTTAGCTACAGGGGCTGGAAACACCATATATTTT
TRBJ2-3	TRBD1	TRBV18	NA	CASSPPLGQGGRGTQYF	TGTGCCAGCTCACCACCGTTGGGACAGGGGGGACGAGGTACGCAGTATTTT
TRBJ2-1	NA	TRBV5-1	NA	CASREEGSSYNEQFF	TGCGCCAGCCGCGAGGAGGGTAGCTCCTACAATGAGCAGTTCTTC
TRBJ2-7	TRBD2	TRBV14	NA	CASSPGLGRTGTSGSYEQYF	TGTGCCAGCAGCCCAGGATTGGGGAGAACCGGGACTAGCGGGTCCTACGAGCAGTACTTC
TRBJ2-5	NA	TRBV20-1	NA	CSASLQGRGETQYF	TGCAGTGCTAGTCTCCAGGGGAGGGGGGAGACCCAGTACTTC
TRBJ2-1	NA	TRBV10-3	NA	CAISESGPPIGEQFF	TGTGCCATCAGTGAGTCCGGCCCCCCGATTGGTGAGCAGTTCTTC
TRBJ1-2	NA	TRBV3-1/TRBV3-2	few	CASSPDGWNYGYTF	TGTGCCAGCAGCCCTGACGGGTGGAACTATGGCTACACCTTC
TRBJ2-2	NA	TRBV11-2	NA	CASSLDGSAGELFF	TGTGCCAGCAGCTTAGACGGATCCGCCGGGGAGCTGTTTTTT